These 20 T cell receptor beta chains came from one sample sequenced in a study of shared clonotypes between healthy human individuals. Assay used: immunoSEQ multiplex PCR; TCRdb lists only in-frame clones, some missing. The data show approximately 2.4 million clones, approximately 94% seen once. Sequenced input: naive CD4+ T cells sorted from blood. The subset denotes: CD45RA+ positively selected. Receptors were obtained from a young man in good health.

For this clone: Relative to the germline gene, one junction end is altered; a read error may explain this. The chain couples TRBV6-1 to TRBJ1-5; weak D call: TRBD1 (5 bases). CDR3 size: 13 residues. Germline V lookup: CDR1 MNHNS, CDR2 SASEGT. CDR3 region: CASREGVNQPQHF. CDR3 sequence (DNA): TGTGCCAGCAGGGAAGGGGTCAATCAGCCCCAGCATTTT.

This rearrangement joins TRBV7-9 to TRBJ2-2, with 11 nucleotides matching TRBD1. Germline V gene lookup returns CDR1 SEHNR and CDR2 FQNEAQ (reference sequence). V lost 6 bases, J lost 6 bases, and 9 bases stayed unmatched. The CDR3 runs 16 residues. The CDR3, as DNA: TGTGCCAGCAGTTCCTCGGACAGGGGGCGCCCCGGGGAGCTGTTTTTT. Translation: CASSSSDRGRPGELFF.

V usage is TRBV28 and J usage is TRBJ2-7; 8 bases map to TRBD1. The CDR3 has 16 amino acids. The J segment lost 6 bases and the V segment lost 6 bases, leaving 16 bases of the junction unmatched. Germline V gives CDR1 MDHEN, CDR2 SYDVKM. The CDR3 reads CASSSHSGGAGGEQYF. CDR3 in DNA: TGTGCCAGCAGCTCCCATTCAGGGGGCGCAGGCGGCGAGCAGTACTTC.

The chain uses TRBV10-3 and TRBJ2-7, with D unresolved. Trimming shortened V by 2 bases and J by 6 bases, and 8 bases separated the two germline ends. Germline CDR1 ENHRY, CDR2 SYGVKD. The length of the CDR3 is 12 residues. CDR3 protein: CAISEDGTEQYF. As DNA, the CDR3 is TGTGCCATCAGTGAGGATGGTACCGAGCAGTACTTC.

This chain connects TRBV11-2 to TRBJ2-3; 7 positions agree with TRBD2. CDR3 length: 16 amino acids. V was pared by 4 bases and J by 5 bases, with 12 bases of the junction left unmatched. Per germline, CDR1 SGHAT and CDR2 FQNNGV. CDR3 in DNA: TGTGCCAGCAGCTATGGAGCGGGACGTAACATAGATACGCAGTATTTT. As protein: CASSYGAGRNIDTQYF.

The genes are TRBV10-2 and TRBJ2-1, with no clear D. The V and J ends lost 1 base and 9 bases respectively, with 4 bases between them. Germline values: CDR1 WSHSY, CDR2 SAAADI. CDR3 length: 11 residues. This chain's CDR3 is CASSEFVEQFF. For the CDR3, the DNA is TGCGCCAGCAGTGAGTTCGTTGAGCAGTTCTTC.

Comment on this clone: Other DNA sequences in this sample translate to the same CDR3. The chain recombines TRBV7-2 with TRBJ2-1; D is ambiguous. CDR3 length: 13 amino acids. The germline V and J ends were trimmed by 5 bases and 7 bases, with 12 bases remaining between them. Germline V gene lookup returns CDR1 SGHTA and CDR2 FQGNSA. The CDR3 DNA reads TGTGCCAGCAGCCTGGGCCCCTCTAATGAGCAGTTCTTC. Encoded protein: CASSLGPSNEQFF.

Concerning this clone itself: In the same sample, other DNA sequences code for this CDR3. The rearrangement uses TRBV5-1 and TRBJ1-1, with D possibly TRBD1 on 6 matching bases. The CDR3 spans 14 residues. Germline V gives CDR1 SGHRS, CDR2 YFSETQ. The V end was cut by 2 bases, the J end by 4 bases, with 12 bases between. The CDR3, as DNA: TGCGCCAGCAGCTTAGCACAGGGCCGCACTGAAGCTTTCTTT. Translated, it gives CASSLAQGRTEAFF.

This chain joins TRBV11-2 and TRBJ1-2, with unresolved D. This CDR3 comprises 13 residues. The V end was cut by 5 bases, the J end by 2 bases, with 9 bases between. Germline V gene data show CDR1 as SGHAT and CDR2 as FQNNGV. CDR3 amino acids: CASSPDMNYGYTF. The DNA of the CDR3 is TGTGCCAGCAGCCCCGACATGAACTATGGCTACACCTTC.

J is TRBJ2-5 and V is TRBV7-2; 7 bases are a match to TRBD1. The V segment lost 4 bases and the J segment 4 bases; nucleotides outside the gene matches: 12. The V gene's germline CDR1 is SGHTA and CDR2 FQGNSA. This CDR3 spans 16 amino acids. CDR3 amino acids: CASSSLQGGWGETQYF. The CDR3 region has the DNA TGTGCCAGCAGCTCTCTACAAGGGGGCTGGGGAGAGACCCAGTACTTC.

The DNA for the CDR3 is TGTGCCAGCAGCTTCGACCTCGCAACTAATGAAAAACTGTTTTTT. It yields the protein CASSFDLATNEKLFF. This chain links TRBV7-9 with TRBJ1-4; D not certain. V lost 3 bases to trimming and J lost 0 bases, with 8 bases between them. The CDR3 has 15 residues. Germline assignment: CDR1 SEHNR and CDR2 FQNEAQ (reference sequence).

The chain joins TRBV10-2 to TRBJ2-7; no clear D. Trimming took 5 bases from V and 5 from J, leaving 10 bases between them. Germline V CDR1 and CDR2: WSHSY, SAAADI. The CDR3 covers 12 residues. CDR3 nucleotides: TGCGCCAGCAGTTTTGTATCGGACGAGCAGTACTTC. Its translation: CASSFVSDEQYF.

The rearrangement joins TRBV10-3 to TRBJ2-7; 10 bases match TRBD2. The CDR3 length is 19 residues. V shed 4 bases and J 3 bases; nucleotides not matched to a gene: 18. CDR1 and CDR2 (germline): ENHRY, SYGVKD. The CDR3 is CAISALDFSGRNPLYEQYF. The CDR3, as DNA: TGTGCCATCAGTGCGTTAGATTTTAGCGGGAGGAACCCCCTCTACGAGCAGTACTTC.

This rearrangement joins TRBV9 to TRBJ2-5; 10 bases are a match to TRBD1. Germline V gene lookup returns CDR1 SGDLS and CDR2 YYNGEE. V gave up 4 bases and J gave up 5 bases; unmatched junction bases: 5. CDR3 length equals 14 residues. The CDR3 DNA reads TGTGCCAGCAGCCCGACAGGGGGCAAGGAGACCCAGTACTTC. The encoded protein is CASSPTGGKETQYF.

The table lists this clone with a few counts. This chain joins TRBV4-1 and TRBJ1-6; D is undetermined. The CDR3 consists of 14 residues. The V and J ends lost 2 bases and 6 bases respectively, with 8 bases between them. Germline-derived CDR1 and CDR2 are MGHRA and YSYEKL. This CDR3 reads CASSQQRTNSPLHF. DNA of the CDR3: TGCGCCAGCAGCCAACAACGAACTAATTCACCCCTCCACTTT.

On this clone: Other DNA sequences from this sample encode an identical CDR3 as well. DNA for the CDR3: TGTGCCAGCAGTTGGGGACAGGAGACCCAGTACTTC. It yields the protein CASSWGQETQYF. The rearrangement links TRBV6-1 to TRBJ2-5; TRBD1 agrees at 7 bases. Germline V gene lookup returns CDR1 MNHNS and CDR2 SASEGT. V gave up 5 bases and J gave up 5 bases; unmatched junction bases: 2. The CDR3 spans 12 residues.

The chain joins TRBV18 to TRBJ2-3; D is ambiguous. Per the germline V gene, CDR1 is KGHSH and CDR2 is LQKENI. The CDR3 runs 12 residues. V was trimmed by 2 bases and J by 6 bases, leaving 6 bases between them. CDR3 DNA: TGTGCCAGCTCACCAGTCCTTGATACGCAGTATTTT. It encodes CASSPVLDTQYF. The full variable domain, in which reference TRBV18 and TRBJ2-3 provide the parts outside the CDR3, is NAGVMQNPRHLVRRRGQEARLRCSPMKGHSHVYWYRQLPEEGLKFMVYLQKENIIDESGMPKERFSAEFPKEGPSILRIQQVVRGDSAAYFCASSPVLDTQYFGPGTRLTVL.

The chain is built from TRBV5-1 and TRBJ2-7, with D possibly being TRBD1 (6 bases). The V and J ends lost 0 bases and 4 bases respectively, with 17 bases between them. CDR1 and CDR2 (germline): SGHRS, YFSETQ. The CDR3 length is 16 residues. The CDR3 DNA follows: TGCGCCAGCAGCTTGGAGGGGGAGTTAAAAACTTACGAGCAGTACTTC. Protein: CASSLEGELKTYEQYF.

The chain recombines TRBV5-1 with TRBJ1-3; 7 positions match TRBD1. The V gene end was trimmed by 4 bases and the J gene end by 6 bases; junction bases not matched to a gene: 10. The germline V gene has CDR1 SGHRS and CDR2 YFSETQ. The length of the CDR3 is 15 residues. The CDR3 is CASSQTRQGENTIYF. CDR3 nucleotide sequence: TGCGCCAGCAGCCAGACCCGACAGGGTGAAAACACCATATATTTT. The variable domain in full, completed from reference TRBV5-1 and TRBJ1-3, reads KAGVTQTPRYLIKTRGQQVTLSCSPISGHRSVSWYQQTPGQGLQFLFEYFSETQRNKGNFPGRFSGRQFSNSRSEMNVSTLELGDSALYLCASSQTRQGENTIYFGEGSWLTVV.

The J gene is TRBJ1-2, the V gene TRBV12-5; D unclear. V was shortened by 1 base and J by 4 bases, with 13 bases between the two germline ends. Germline V CDR1 and CDR2: LGHNT, FRNRAP. CDR3 length: 15 amino acids. DNA for the CDR3: TGTGCTAGTGGTTTGGACGGCAAAAGTATCTATGGCTACACCTTC. Its translation is CASGLDGKSIYGYTF.